This TCR beta chain is from a study of Ad26.COV2.S vaccination and SARS-CoV-2 variants. Findings and caveats of the study: Measures of TCR breadth and depth may have fallen short of total T cell responses.

Remarks on this clone: Its matching antigen is unknown.

The junction had 4 bases not matched to a gene; V was cut back by 2 bases and J by 1 base. The CDR3 loop spans 15 amino acids. Germline values: CDR1 LNHDA, CDR2 SQIVND (reference sequence). TCRdb's copy holds only in-frame clones and misses some; the assay was immunoSEQ multiplex PCR. This table has 350,000 to 450,000 clones, roughly 81% appearing once. The treatment denotes: some 20 received Ad26.COV2.S at low or high dose, single or two shots; roughly five received placebo; per-sample allocation not given. Day 63 after the first injection of vaccine or placebo was the sampling time. Spike of the Wuhan-strain SARS-CoV-2 was expressed by an Ad26 vector, which formed the vaccine.

The input for sequencing was peripheral blood, taken in a trial of Ad26.COV2.S vaccine versus placebo. This receptor was identified in a person aged 18-65 years who received the Ad26.COV2.S COVID-19 vaccine or a placebo. The gene calls are TRBV19 and TRBJ1-2, with TRBD1 matching 7 bases. In DNA form, the CDR3 reads TGTGCCAGTAGTATACAGGACAGGCTTAACTATGGCTACACCTTC. Translating it yields CASSIQDRLNYGYTF.